Listed here are 13 T cell receptor beta chains from one sample, sequenced in a study of T-cell memory formation after mild COVID-19. Each CDR3 protein is one row after TCRdb ran MiXCR on the 5' RACE reads. The sample shows approximately 350,000 distinct CDR3 sequences, around an eighth of them seen only once. Material for sequencing was PBMCs or a T cell subset sorted from them (not recorded which). The receptors here all came from a man between 18 and 29 years old who had mild COVID-19 (a few samples of this study predate the infection). Cell type and time point are not known.

In its sample, this clonotype was seen a few times. The chain recombines TRBV10-3 with TRBJ2-1; D remains ambiguous. From germline, CDR1 is ENHRY and CDR2 SYGVKD. V lost 5 bases and J 7 bases, leaving 6 bases between the germline ends. The CDR3 totals 11 residues. The CDR3 DNA follows: TGTGCCATCAGTTCCCCTAATGAGCAGTTCTTC. It is translated as CAISSPNEQFF.

This chain connects TRBV5-1 to TRBJ2-7; tentatively, D is TRBD1 or TRBD2 (5 bases each). The V gene's germline CDR1 is SGHRS and CDR2 YFSETQ. The V and J ends lost 0 bases and 5 bases respectively, with 12 bases between them. This CDR3 has 14 amino acids. CDR3 DNA sequence: TGCGCCAGCAGCTTGGTTACGGGGCCAAACGAGCAGTACTTC. Translating gives CASSLVTGPNEQYF.

This clonotype came up a few times. CDR3 protein: CSARPPQGSAKNIQYF. The CDR3, as DNA: TGCAGTGCTAGACCCCCACAGGGGTCAGCCAAAAACATTCAGTACTTC. V gene TRBV20-1 combines with J gene TRBJ2-4; TRBD1 matches at 7 bases. Per germline, CDR1 DFQATT and CDR2 SNEGSKA (reference sequence). This CDR3 is built from 16 residues. Trimming at V came to 2 bases and at J to 0 bases, leaving 7 bases not matched to a gene.

The rearrangement uses TRBV18 and TRBJ1-5; D is uncertain. This CDR3 region has 12 residues. Looked up from germline, CDR1 is KGHSH and CDR2 is LQKENI. V lost 3 bases, J lost 7 bases, and 7 bases lay in between. CDR3 residues: CASSPTPQPQHF. The CDR3 DNA follows: TGTGCCAGCTCACCGACCCCACAGCCCCAGCATTTT.

The chain has TRBV9 and TRBJ2-3; no definite D call. V was clipped by 1 base and J by 4 bases, with 7 bases between them. Per the germline V gene, CDR1 is SGDLS and CDR2 is YYNGEE. The CDR3 is 13 residues long. CDR3 bases: TGTGCCAGCAGCGTAAGGCCGTCAGATACGCAGTATTTT. This codes for CASSVRPSDTQYF.

This clonotype was seen a handful of times. V and J are TRBV12-3 or TRBV12-4 and TRBJ2-7, with D maybe TRBD2 (5 bases). The V end lost 6 bases, the J end lost 4 bases, and 25 bases lay between the germline ends. This CDR3 contains 17 residues. The CDR3 spells CASSPCGLCGYSYEQYF. DNA for the CDR3: TGTGCCAGCAGCCCCTGCGGGTTGTGTGGGTACTCGTACGAGCAGTACTTC.

The rearrangement joins TRBV7-2 to TRBJ1-1; D is perhaps TRBD1 (5 bases). Looked up from germline, CDR1 is SGHTA and CDR2 is FQGNSA. Between the trimmed V and J ends, which lost 7 bases and 4 bases, there was a span of 16 bases. The CDR3 consists of 14 residues. For the CDR3, the DNA is TGTGCCAGCACTAGTAGGGACGGATCCACTGAAGCTTTCTTT. It is translated as CASTSRDGSTEAFF. Based on the CDR3 plus reference TRBV7-2 and TRBJ1-1, the full variable domain is GAGVSQSPSNKVTEKGKDVELRCDPISGHTALYWYRQSLGQGLEFLIYFQGNSAPDKSGLPSDRFSAERTGGSVSTLTIQRTQQEDSAVYLCASTSRDGSTEAFFGQGTRLTVV.

V is TRBV20-1 and J is TRBJ1-6; D remains ambiguous. Germline V gene sequence: CDR1 DFQATT, CDR2 SNEGSKA (reference sequence). V was cut by 0 bases and J by 4 bases, with 13 bases left in between. The CDR3 is made up of 16 amino acids. The CDR3 loop reads CSARDGESMYNSPLHF. CDR3 in DNA: TGCAGTGCTAGAGATGGGGAGTCGATGTATAATTCACCCCTCCACTTT.

The chain links TRBV7-3 to TRBJ1-1; D not certain. Looked up from germline, CDR1 is SGHTA and CDR2 is FQGTGA. Trimming pared 0 bases from V and 1 base from J, leaving 9 bases between. The CDR3 extends over 15 amino acids. The CDR3: CASSLTQAGNTEAFF. DNA for the CDR3: TGTGCCAGCAGCTTAACGCAGGCGGGGAACACTGAAGCTTTCTTT. The complete variable domain, with remaining parts taken from reference TRBV7-3 and TRBJ1-1, reads GAGVSQTPSNKVTEKGKYVELRCDPISGHTALYWYRQSLGQGPEFLIYFQGTGAADDSGLPNDRFFAVRPEGSVSTLKIQRTERGDSAVYLCASSLTQAGNTEAFFGQGTRLTVV.

The chain links TRBV20-1 to TRBJ2-1; 7 nucleotides agree with TRBD2. Trimming at V came to 6 bases and at J to 0 bases, leaving 11 bases not matched to a gene. Germline assignment: CDR1 DFQATT and CDR2 SNEGSKA (reference sequence). The CDR3 totals 16 residues. The CDR3 coding sequence is TGCAGTGCAATAACCCCTTCGGGGGGCTCCTACAATGAGCAGTTCTTC. It codes for CSAITPSGGSYNEQFF.

This clonotype was counted ten times or more. This CDR3 reads CASSTSDAGPRETQYF. As DNA, the CDR3 is TGTGCCAGCAGTACCTCCGATGCGGGCCCCAGGGAGACCCAGTACTTC. The chain joins TRBV12-3 or TRBV12-4 to TRBJ2-5, with a weak D call TRBD2 (5 bases). Trimming stripped 5 bases from V and 5 bases from J, with 21 bases between. The CDR3 has 16 residues.

This clonotype has only a few counts. The CDR3 coding sequence is TGTGCCAGCAGCCGGGACATCTACAATGAGCAGTTCTTC. Its translation: CASSRDIYNEQFF. V gene TRBV6-2 or TRBV6-3 combines with J gene TRBJ2-1, with a tentative D call TRBD1 (6 bases). Germline V gene lookup returns CDR1 MNHEY and CDR2 SVGEGT. This CDR3 is 13 amino acids long. Trimming took off 6 bases at V and 3 bases at J, with 9 bases between the two ends.

The chain joins TRBV9 to TRBJ2-1; TRBD1 is a possible D gene (6 bases). The ends were cut back, 4 bases at V and 0 bases at J, with 14 bases in the middle. The CDR3 runs 16 residues. Germline V gives CDR1 SGDLS, CDR2 YYNGEE. CDR3 residues: CASSPVRGSSYNEQFF. For the CDR3, the DNA is TGTGCCAGCAGCCCGGTAAGGGGGAGCTCCTACAATGAGCAGTTCTTC.